The next 28 T cell receptor beta chains were all read from a single sample in a study of blood T cell repertoires in COVID-19. Profiling relied on immunoSEQ multiplex PCR, and the TCRdb table lists in-frame clones only, not all of them. The data hold approximately 200,000 clones, with roughly four fifths observed a single time. The sample taken for sequencing was PBMCs or T cells enriched from blood (not recorded which). These receptors originate from a man between 40 and 49 years old who had recovered from COVID-19.

The CDR3 nucleotides are TGTGCCAGCAGCCGGACAGGGGTTGGTTCCTACGAGCAGTACTTC. This encodes CASSRTGVGSYEQYF. The chain carries TRBV21-1 and TRBJ2-7; TRBD1, the table's D call, was not compared with the DNA. TRBV21-1 is a pseudogene segment. The CDR3 contains 15 residues.

The genes are TRBV7-2 and TRBJ2-7; 8 nucleotides line up with TRBD2. V lost 2 bases and J lost 0; bases outside the gene matches: 3. The CDR3 has 15 amino acids. The germline CDR1 and CDR2 sequences are SGHTA and FQGNSA. The chain's CDR3 is CASSLMAGGSYEQYV. Here the CDR3 DNA reads TGTGCCAGCAGCTTAATGGCGGGAGGCTCCTACGAGCAGTACGTC.

Worth noting for this clone: This could be a read error, since a much larger clone is one nucleotide away. This chain connects TRBV5-4 to TRBJ2-5; tentatively, D is TRBD2 (6 bases). V lost 0 bases and J lost 1, with 7 bases in between. The length of the CDR3 is 14 residues. CDR1 is SGHNT and CDR2 is YYREEE in the germline V gene (reference sequence). The CDR3, as DNA: TGTGCCAGCAGCTTGGGACTAGTCCAAGAGACCCAGTACTTC. This gives the protein CASSLGLVQETQYF.

The CDR3 is CASSYTSGEGANVLTF. In nucleotides, the CDR3 is TGTGCCAGCAGTTACACGTCGGGGGAAGGGGCCAACGTCCTGACTTTC. The rearrangement uses TRBV6-5 and TRBJ2-6; D might be TRBD2 (6 bases). The CDR3 has 16 amino acids. Trimming removed 2 bases at V and 4 bases at J, with 12 bases between. The V gene's germline CDR1 is MNHEY and CDR2 SVGAGI.

This clone was detected a few times. The chain employs TRBV2 and TRBJ2-6; 9 bases align to TRBD1. The germline gives CDR1 SNHLY, CDR2 FYNNEI. The CDR3 extends over 14 amino acids. J gave up 7 bases and V 9 bases, and 7 bases lay outside the gene matches. CDR3: CASSRQGEANVLTF. The CDR3 coding sequence is TGTGCCAGTAGCCGACAGGGGGAAGCCAACGTCCTGACTTTC.

This chain connects TRBV5-1 to TRBJ1-2; no reliable D call. Germline V CDR1 and CDR2: SGHRS, YFSETQ. Trimming removed 0 bases from V and 12 bases from J, with 21 bases in between. The CDR3 spans 15 residues. DNA of the CDR3: TGCGCCAGCAGCTTGGATCGCGGAGTTGGGAGGAGTGACACCTTC. Translation: CASSLDRGVGRSDTF.

The V gene is TRBV4-1, the J gene TRBJ1-1, with 8 bases lining up with TRBD1. CDR1 and CDR2 from the germline V gene are MGHRA and YSYEKL. The ends lost 3 bases at V and 5 bases at J; junction bases unmatched: 8. This CDR3 contains 15 residues. The DNA of the CDR3 is TGCGCCAGCAGCCAGGTAACAGGGGGAAGGACTGAAGCTTTCTTT. Protein sequence: CASSQVTGGRTEAFF.

V usage is TRBV10-2 and J usage is TRBJ1-5; no reliable D call. The CDR3 loop spans 14 amino acids. The germline CDR1 and CDR2 sequences are WSHSY and SAAADI. Trimming cost V 6 bases and J 7 bases, with 16 bases left between them. The CDR3 bases are TGCGCCAGCAGCACCCGTCGCGCGGGGCAGCCCCAGCATTTT. This codes for CASSTRRAGQPQHF.

CDR3 in DNA: TGTGCCAGCAGTTACGACTTGGTGGCTAGCGTAGCGTCTTTAGCCAAAAACATTCAGTACTTC. Translating it yields CASSYDLVASVASLAKNIQYF. This chain connects TRBV6-2 or TRBV6-3 to TRBJ2-4, with a possible D match to TRBD2 (6 bases). Germline loops: CDR1 MNHEY, CDR2 SVGEGT. The V end was cut by 2 bases, the J end by 0 bases, with 26 bases between. The CDR3 is made up of 21 amino acids.

The chain employs TRBV3-1 (or the pseudogene TRBV3-2) and TRBJ1-2, with D unresolved. Per germline, CDR1 LGHDT and CDR2 YNNKEL (reference sequence). Trimming cost V 2 bases and J 7 bases, with 17 bases left between them. The CDR3 consists of 15 residues. CDR3 sequence: CASSQYLKGGSGYTF. CDR3 nucleotide sequence: TGTGCCAGCAGCCAATATCTGAAGGGAGGTAGTGGCTACACCTTC.

This chain joins TRBV2 and TRBJ2-5; D is perhaps TRBD1 (6 bases). The CDR3 is made up of 13 amino acids. Trimming pared 4 bases from V and 3 bases from J, leaving 9 bases between. Germline V gene lookup returns CDR1 SNHLY and CDR2 FYNNEI. CDR3 coding DNA: TGTGCCAGCAGTGGGACAGTAAAAGAGACCCAGTACTTC. Translated: CASSGTVKETQYF.

About this clone itself: At one end the junction does not follow the germline gene, possibly because of a read error. The chain links TRBV5-6 to TRBJ2-1, with TRBD2 identical over 7 bases. The CDR3 is made up of 15 amino acids. Per germline, CDR1 SGHDT and CDR2 YYEEEE. CDR3: CASSLLGGRVNGQFF. The CDR3 DNA sequence: TGTGCCAGCAGCTTATTGGGCGGGAGAGTAAATGGGCAGTTCTTC.

The chain recombines TRBV5-1 with TRBJ2-7, with 10 bases lining up with TRBD2. Looked up from germline, CDR1 is SGHRS and CDR2 is YFSETQ. V shed 4 bases, J shed 4 bases, and the junction held 20 bases outside the gene matches. The CDR3 sequence is 19 residues long. CDR3 DNA sequence: TGCGCCAGCAGCCCAGCTGCGTCAAGCGGGAGGGCTCTCGGTTACGAGCAGTACTTC. Its translation: CASSPAASSGRALGYEQYF.

The chain joins TRBV2 to TRBJ1-4; possibly TRBD1 for D (6 bases). The CDR3 runs to 17 residues. Germline loops: CDR1 SNHLY, CDR2 FYNNEI. Trimming took off 7 bases at V and 6 bases at J, with 24 bases between the two ends. The CDR3 nucleotides read TGTGCCAGCACCAACCCACTTAGGGGACAAAGGGATGAAAAACTGTTTTTT. Its protein is CASTNPLRGQRDEKLFF. Together with reference TRBV2 and TRBJ1-4, the CDR3 gives the full variable domain: EPEVTQTPSHQVTQMGQEVILRCVPISNHLYFYWYRQILGQKVEFLVSFYNNEISEKSEIFDDQFSVERPDGSNFTLKIRSTKLEDSAMYFCASTNPLRGQRDEKLFFGSGTQLSVL.

The chain uses TRBV6-5 and TRBJ1-5, with D possibly TRBD1 on 6 matching bases. Trimming cost V 8 bases and J 3 bases, with 14 bases left between them. There are 14 residues in the CDR3. Germline V gene sequence: CDR1 MNHEY, CDR2 SVGAGI. CDR3 sequence reads: CASLPGQINQPQHF. In DNA form, the CDR3 reads TGTGCCAGCCTGCCGGGACAAATCAATCAGCCCCAGCATTTT.

This clone was detected only a few times. This sequence joins TRBV19 and TRBJ2-5; no definite D call. The CDR3 spans 13 residues. The germline CDR1 and CDR2 sequences are LNHDA and SQIVND (reference sequence). V was shortened by 1 base and J by 5 bases, with 8 bases between the two germline ends. The CDR3 sequence: CASSIVVRETQYF. For the CDR3, the DNA is TGTGCCAGTAGTATAGTAGTTCGGGAGACCCAGTACTTC.

This clone was seen more than once but under ten times. The genes are TRBV5-4 and TRBJ2-1, with 7 bases that match TRBD2. V was clipped by 5 bases and J by 0 bases; unmatched bases: 11. Germline values: CDR1 SGHNT, CDR2 YYREEE (reference sequence). The CDR3 sequence is 17 residues long. The CDR3 protein is CASSDATSSSSYNEQFF. The CDR3 nucleotides read TGTGCCAGCAGTGACGCGACTAGCTCGAGCTCCTACAATGAGCAGTTCTTC.

This chain uses TRBV6-1 with TRBJ1-5; 7 bases agree with TRBD1. CDR3 size: 17 residues. Germline CDR1 reads MNHNS; CDR2 reads SASEGT. V dropped 2 bases and J dropped 2; count of bases not matched to a gene: 9. CDR3 in DNA: TGTGCCAGCAGTGAATCCCACAGGGGATGGGGCAATCAGCCCCAGCATTTT. This sequence encodes CASSESHRGWGNQPQHF.

J is TRBJ2-2 and V is TRBV5-8; 8 nucleotides match TRBD2. The germline CDR1 and CDR2 sequences are SGHTS and YDEGEE. V dropped 3 bases and J dropped 7; count of bases not matched to a gene: 14. This CDR3 contains 17 residues. CDR3 nucleotide sequence: TGTGCCAGCAGCTCCCTCGGGGGGGGTGTGGTTGGCGGGGAGCTGTTTTTT. Protein: CASSSLGGGVVGGELFF.

This clone was detected only a few times. This chain uses TRBV6-2 or TRBV6-3 with TRBJ1-5, with 10 bases matching TRBD1. Germline trimming cut 6 bases from V and 2 bases from J; bases unmatched to any gene: 16. This CDR3 comprises 19 residues. Germline V gene sequence: CDR1 MNHEY, CDR2 SVGEGT. Written as DNA, the CDR3 is TGTGCCAGCAGCCCTACCACCGGGACAGGGGCGAGGGGCAATCAGCCCCAGCATTTT. Protein product: CASSPTTGTGARGNQPQHF.

The J gene is TRBJ1-2, the V gene TRBV28; D is undetermined. This CDR3 region has 12 residues. Germline assignment: CDR1 MDHEN and CDR2 SYDVKM. V was pared by 2 bases and J by 8 bases, with 9 bases between. The CDR3 DNA sequence: TGTGCCAGCAGTTTAAGTCGGTCCGGCTACACCTTC. Translated, it gives CASSLSRSGYTF.

The rearrangement links TRBV9 to TRBJ1-6; D gene uncertain. Germline CDR1 and CDR2: SGDLS and YYNGEE. This CDR3 spans 12 amino acids. V was cut by 4 bases and J by 5 bases, with 4 bases left in between. The CDR3 DNA reads as TGTGCCAGCAGCCTCGATAATTCACCCCTCCACTTT. Residues: CASSLDNSPLHF.

The chain uses TRBV10-3 and TRBJ2-2; 14 bases line up with TRBD2. Trimming at V came to 10 bases and at J to 2 bases, leaving 9 bases not matched to a gene. This CDR3 comprises 17 residues. In germline, CDR1 is ENHRY, CDR2 SYGVKD. The DNA for the CDR3 is TGTGCCAGCACCGGGACTAGCGGGAGTTTAAACACCGGGGAGCTGTTTTTT. This translates into CASTGTSGSLNTGELFF.

This sequence joins TRBV18 and TRBJ1-5; no clear D. This CDR3 is 12 amino acids long. Between the trimmed V and J ends, which lost 2 bases and 6 bases, there was a span of 5 bases. Germline CDR1 and CDR2: KGHSH and LQKENI. In DNA form, the CDR3 reads TGTGCCAGCTCACCAGAGGGTCAGCCCCAGCATTTT. Amino acid sequence: CASSPEGQPQHF.

The rearrangement uses TRBV10-3 and TRBJ1-6; 7 bases align to TRBD1. The CDR3 consists of 15 residues. V trimming: 7 bases; J trimming: 5 bases; junction bases outside the gene matches: 8. From germline, CDR1 is ENHRY and CDR2 SYGVKD. CDR3 bases: TGTGCCATCAAGGGGGCGACAGGTGATAATTCACCCCTCCACTTT. Protein: CAIKGATGDNSPLHF.

This clone was seen only a few times. This chain connects TRBV30 to TRBJ2-3, with 8 bases identical to TRBD2. V was pared by 8 bases and J by 6 bases, with 10 bases of the junction left unmatched. The CDR3 totals 13 residues. The germline gives CDR1 GTSNPN, CDR2 SVGIG (reference sequence). CDR3 bases: TGTGCCCTCGGGTCGCTAGCGGGTGATACGCAGTATTTT. Protein sequence: CALGSLAGDTQYF.

This clone was recorded a few times. CDR3 bases: TGTGCCAGCAGACCGAACCGGCGGTTGCGGGAGGCACTAACGACCCAGTACTTC. Its protein product is CASRPNRRLREALTTQYF. J is TRBJ2-5 and V is TRBV28, with 8 bases matching TRBD2. The length of the CDR3 is 18 residues. Germline V gives CDR1 MDHEN, CDR2 SYDVKM. V shed 6 bases, J shed 7 bases, and the junction held 22 bases outside the gene matches.

This clone was counted once. The chain is built from TRBV19 and TRBJ1-2, with no clear D. Germline CDR1 and CDR2: LNHDA and SQIVND (reference sequence). Trimming took 3 bases from V and 8 from J, leaving 10 bases between them. CDR3 length: 12 residues. CDR3 DNA: TGTGCCAGTAGTATCACTGGCAGGGGCTACACCTTC. Translating gives CASSITGRGYTF.